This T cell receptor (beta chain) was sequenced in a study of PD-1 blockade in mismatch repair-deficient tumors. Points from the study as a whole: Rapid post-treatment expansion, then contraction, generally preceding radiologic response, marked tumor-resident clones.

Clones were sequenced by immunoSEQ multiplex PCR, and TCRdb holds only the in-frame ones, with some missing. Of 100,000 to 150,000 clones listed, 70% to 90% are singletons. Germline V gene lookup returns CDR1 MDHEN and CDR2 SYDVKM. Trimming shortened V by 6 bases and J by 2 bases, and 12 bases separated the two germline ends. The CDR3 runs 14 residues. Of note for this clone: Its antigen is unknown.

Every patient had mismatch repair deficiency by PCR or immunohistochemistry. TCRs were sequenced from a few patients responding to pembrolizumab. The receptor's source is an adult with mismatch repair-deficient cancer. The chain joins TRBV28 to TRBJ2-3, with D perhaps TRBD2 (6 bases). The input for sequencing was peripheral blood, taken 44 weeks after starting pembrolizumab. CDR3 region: CASRTGTLTDTQYF. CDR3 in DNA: TGTGCCAGCAGAACCGGGACTCTCACAGATACGCAGTATTTT. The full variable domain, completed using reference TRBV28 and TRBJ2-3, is DVKVTQSSRYLVKRTGEKVFLECVQDMDHENMFWYRQDPGLGLRLIYFSYDVKMKEKGDIPEGYSVSREKKERFSLILESASTNQTSMYLCASRTGTLTDTQYFGPGTRLTVL.